This T cell receptor (beta chain) was observed in a study of cytomegalovirus exposure and HLA in healthy donors. Study observations and caveats: Listed as cytomegalovirus-associated were around 160 TCR beta chains.

Turning to this clone: Its antigen is as yet unknown.

It was with 60 Vbeta and 13 Jbeta primers that the PCR ran. TCRdb's copy holds only in-frame clones and misses some; the assay was immunoSEQ multiplex PCR. Of about 82,000 clones detected, around 68% appear once; the ten largest clones hold approximately 16%. The CDR3 is 13 amino acids. Germline lookup yields CDR1 SQVTM and CDR2 ANQGSEA. V shed 4 bases, J shed 5 bases, and the junction held 3 bases outside the gene matches. This chain links TRBV29-1 with TRBJ2-3; 10 nucleotides align to TRBD1. This TCR came from a woman aged 35 to 49 in good health and CMV-seropositive. The sequencing sample was made of PBMCs. The CDR3, as DNA: TGCAGCGTTGGACAGGGGGCAATAGATACGCAGTATTTT. It yields the protein CSVGQGAIDTQYF.